This T cell receptor beta chain derives from a study of cytomegalovirus exposure and HLA in healthy donors. Turning to the study itself: Drawn from HLA-typed donors, tens of millions of unique TCRs were held in an early data release.

13 Jbeta primers and 60 Vbeta primers were used for the PCR. Profiling relied on immunoSEQ multiplex PCR, and the TCRdb table lists in-frame clones only, not all of them. The repertoire holds 150,000 or so clones, with approximately 80% as singletons. CDR3 size: 14 residues. The germline V gene has CDR1 MDHEN and CDR2 SYDVKM. V lost 8 bases, J lost 6 bases, and 19 bases lay in between. As to this clone: Its antigen is undetermined.

General study results and limits: Reports indicated that the classifier achieved high specificity and sensitivity in diagnosing cytomegalovirus status. The study put about 180 TCR beta chains on its list as cytomegalovirus-associated.

This sequence originates from a woman aged 40 to 55 in good health and CMV-seropositive. The specimen was PBMCs. V is TRBV28 and J is TRBJ1-1; D is possibly TRBD1 (6 bases). In nucleotides, the CDR3 is TGTGCCAGCGTCGCCCGGACAGTATCGGCTGAAGCTTTCTTT. Its protein is CASVARTVSAEAFF.